This is a list of T cell receptor beta chains from one sample in a study of radiation and T cells in renal cell carcinoma. TCRdb keeps only in-frame clones here, not all; method: immunoSEQ multiplex PCR. Of 150,000 or so clones listed, approximately 87% are singletons. The source was blood, collected from a patient whose treatment included radiotherapy and nephrectomy. These receptors were obtained from a woman in her forties or fifties with renal cell carcinoma. The CDR3 runs from the conserved cysteine through the conserved F or W. The D gene is left open where the match is weak. The listing skips clone size in some rows; elsewhere it reads once, few, many or a size class.

j_gene	v_gene	d_gene	abundance	CDR3aa	CDR3nt
TRBJ2-3	TRBV2	.	.	CASSVRMARPLGADTQYF	TGTGCCAGCAGTGTCCGCATGGCGCGGCCGCTGGGAGCCGATACGCAGTATTTT
TRBJ2-7	TRBV6-1	TRBD2	.	CASSEASGSMYEQYF	TGTGCCAGCAGTGAAGCTAGCGGGAGTATGTACGAGCAGTACTTC
TRBJ2-2	TRBV6-5	TRBD1	.	CASRHYRGDTGELFF	TGTGCCAGCAGACACTACAGGGGGGACACCGGGGAGCTGTTTTTT
TRBJ2-1	TRBV5-6	TRBD1	.	CASSKWSETGGRNEQFF	TGTGCCAGCAGCAAATGGTCCGAGACAGGGGGGCGCAATGAGCAGTTCTTC
TRBJ2-7	TRBV7-9	.	.	CASSLGGVSYEQYF	TGTGCCAGCAGCTTAGGAGGGGTCTCCTACGAGCAGTACTTC
TRBJ1-4	TRBV9	.	.	CASSVRPVSVNEKLFF	TGTGCCAGCAGCGTCCGACCCGTTAGCGTTAATGAAAAACTGTTTTTT
TRBJ1-5	TRBV10-1	.	.	CASSPRVGNQPQHF	TGCGCCAGCAGTCCCAGGGTAGGGAATCAGCCCCAGCATTTT
TRBJ2-7	TRBV30	TRBD1	.	CAWNGGRGFVRSYEQYF	TGTGCCTGGAATGGGGGCAGGGGGTTCGTTAGATCCTACGAGCAGTACTTC
TRBJ2-4	TRBV4-3	TRBD2	few	CASSQDLTSGGRKYF	TGCGCCAGCAGCCAAGACTTGACTAGCGGGGGGAGGAAGTACTTC
TRBJ2-2	TRBV7-2	TRBD1	.	CASSQDRAGTGELFF	TGTGCCAGCAGCCAGGACAGGGCGGGAACCGGGGAGCTGTTTTTT